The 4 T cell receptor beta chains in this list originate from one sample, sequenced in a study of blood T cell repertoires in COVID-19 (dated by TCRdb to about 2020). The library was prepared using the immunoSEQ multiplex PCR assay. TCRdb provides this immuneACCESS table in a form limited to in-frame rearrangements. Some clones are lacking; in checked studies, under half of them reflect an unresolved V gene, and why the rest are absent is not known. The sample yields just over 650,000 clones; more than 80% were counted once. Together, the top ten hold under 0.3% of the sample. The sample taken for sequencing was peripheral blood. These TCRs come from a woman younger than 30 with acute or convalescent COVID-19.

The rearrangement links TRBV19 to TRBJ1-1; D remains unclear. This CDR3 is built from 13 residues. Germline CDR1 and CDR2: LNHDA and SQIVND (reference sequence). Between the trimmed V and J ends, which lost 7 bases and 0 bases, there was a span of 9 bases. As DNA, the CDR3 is TGTGCCAGTATGGGGAGGATGAACACTGAAGCTTTCTTT. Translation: CASMGRMNTEAFF.

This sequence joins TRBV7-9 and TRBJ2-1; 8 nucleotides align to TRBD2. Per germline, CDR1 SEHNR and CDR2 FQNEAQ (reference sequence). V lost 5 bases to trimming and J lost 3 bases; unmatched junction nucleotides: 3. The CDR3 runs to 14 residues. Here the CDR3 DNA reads TGTGCCAGCAGCCCAGCGGGGGACTACAATGAGCAGTTCTTC. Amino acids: CASSPAGDYNEQFF.

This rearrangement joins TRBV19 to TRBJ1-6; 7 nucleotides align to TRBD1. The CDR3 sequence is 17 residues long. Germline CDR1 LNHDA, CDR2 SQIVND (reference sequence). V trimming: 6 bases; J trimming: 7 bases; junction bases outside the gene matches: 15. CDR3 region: CASRPMETGFSNSPLHF. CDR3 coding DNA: TGTGCCAGTAGGCCAATGGAGACAGGGTTTTCGAATTCACCCCTCCACTTT.

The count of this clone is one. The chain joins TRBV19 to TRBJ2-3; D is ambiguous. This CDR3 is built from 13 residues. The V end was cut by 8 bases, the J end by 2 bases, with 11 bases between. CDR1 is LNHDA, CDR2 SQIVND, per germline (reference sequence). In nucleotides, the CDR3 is TGTGCCAGTGGGTGGGCGTACACAGATACGCAGTATTTT. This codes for CASGWAYTDTQYF. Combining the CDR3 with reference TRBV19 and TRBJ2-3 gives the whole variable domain DGGITQSPKYLFRKEGQNVTLSCEQNLNHDAMYWYRQDPGQGLRLIYYSQIVNDFQKGDIAEGYSVSREKKESFPLTVTSAQKNPTAFYLCASGWAYTDTQYFGPGTRLTVL.